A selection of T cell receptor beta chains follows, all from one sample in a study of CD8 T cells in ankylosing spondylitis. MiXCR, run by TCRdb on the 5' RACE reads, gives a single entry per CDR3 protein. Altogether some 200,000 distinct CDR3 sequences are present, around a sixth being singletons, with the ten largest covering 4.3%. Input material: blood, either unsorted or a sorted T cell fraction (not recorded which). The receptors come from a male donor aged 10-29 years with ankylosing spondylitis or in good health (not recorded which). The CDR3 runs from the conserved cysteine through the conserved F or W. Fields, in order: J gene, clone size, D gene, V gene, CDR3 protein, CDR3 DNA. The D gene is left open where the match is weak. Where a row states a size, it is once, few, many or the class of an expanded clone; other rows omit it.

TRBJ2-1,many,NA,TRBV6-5,CASSYRRGEQFF,TGTGCCAGCAGTTACCGGAGGGGTGAGCAGTTCTTC
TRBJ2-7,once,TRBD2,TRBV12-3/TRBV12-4,CASSSTLAGGVYEQYF,TGTGCCAGCAGTTCCACCTTAGCGGGAGGAGTCTACGAGCAGTACTTC
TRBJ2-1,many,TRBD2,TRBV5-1,CASSLAPSGSGTYNEQFF,TGCGCCAGCAGCTTGGCCCCTAGCGGGAGTGGCACCTACAATGAGCAGTTCTTC
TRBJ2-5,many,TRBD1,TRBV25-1,CASSESSGTGETQYF,TGTGCCAGCAGTGAGAGCTCCGGGACAGGAGAGACCCAGTACTTC
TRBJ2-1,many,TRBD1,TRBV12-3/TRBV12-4,CASSRTGGYNEQFF,TGTGCCAGCAGTCGGACAGGGGGTTACAATGAGCAGTTCTTC
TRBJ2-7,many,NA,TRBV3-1,CASSQEGYYEQYF,TGTGCCAGCAGCCAAGAAGGTTACTACGAGCAGTACTTC
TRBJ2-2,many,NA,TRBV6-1,CASSEARRLGAGGELFF,TGTGCCAGCAGTGAAGCGAGGCGGCTGGGTGCGGGCGGGGAGCTGTTTTTT
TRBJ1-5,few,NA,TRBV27,CASSQMSSNQPQHF,TGTGCCAGCAGCCAAATGAGTAGCAATCAGCCCCAGCATTTT
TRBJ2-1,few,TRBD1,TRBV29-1,CSVPTGIRYNEQFF,TGCAGCGTTCCGACAGGGATAAGGTACAATGAGCAGTTCTTC
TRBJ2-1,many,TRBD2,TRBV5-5,CASSLGGSEQFF,TGTGCCAGCAGCCTGGGGGGGTCTGAGCAGTTCTTC
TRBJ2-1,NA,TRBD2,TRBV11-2,CASSFGGRGSDEQFF,TGTGCCAGCAGCTTCGGCGGGAGAGGTTCCGATGAGCAGTTCTTC
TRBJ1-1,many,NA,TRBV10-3,CAITSDGRGAFF,TGTGCCATCACTTCGGACGGGCGGGGAGCTTTCTTT
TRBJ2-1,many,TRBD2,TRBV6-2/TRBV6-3,CASRLDSGSYSNEQFF,TGTGCCAGCAGGTTGGATAGCGGGAGTTATAGCAATGAGCAGTTCTTC
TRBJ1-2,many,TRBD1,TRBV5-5,CASSPGDRGYGYTF,TGTGCCAGCAGCCCAGGGGACAGGGGGTATGGCTACACCTTC
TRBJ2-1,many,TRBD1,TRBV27,CASSRHGQGASNEQFF,TGTGCCAGCAGCCGGCACGGACAGGGGGCTTCCAATGAGCAGTTCTTC
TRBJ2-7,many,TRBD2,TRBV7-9,CAITSGGEQYF,TGTGCCATCACTAGCGGCGGAGAGCAGTACTTC
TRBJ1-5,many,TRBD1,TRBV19,CASSPRTGNQPQHF,TGTGCCAGTAGTCCTAGGACAGGAAATCAGCCCCAGCATTTT
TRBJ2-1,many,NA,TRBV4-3,CASSQYYEGLYNEQFF,TGCGCCAGCAGCCAATATTATGAGGGATTGTACAATGAGCAGTTCTTC
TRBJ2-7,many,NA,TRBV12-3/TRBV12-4,CASSLVVGARGYEQYF,TGTGCCAGCAGTTTAGTTGTGGGGGCGCGGGGCTACGAGCAGTACTTC
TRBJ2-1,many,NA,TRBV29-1,CSVPILDLYNEQFF,TGCAGCGTCCCTATCCTGGATCTCTACAATGAGCAGTTCTTC
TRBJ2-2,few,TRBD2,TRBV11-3,CASSTRTSSAVTGELFF,TGTGCCAGCAGCACCAGGACTAGTTCAGCAGTTACCGGGGAGCTGTTTTTT
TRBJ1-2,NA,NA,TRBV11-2,CASSLVPNHGYTF,TGTGCCAGCAGCTTAGTACCTAATCATGGCTACACCTTC
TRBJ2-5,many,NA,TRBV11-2,CASSLDLSGYQETQYF,TGTGCCAGCAGCTTAGATTTGAGTGGTTACCAAGAGACCCAGTACTTC
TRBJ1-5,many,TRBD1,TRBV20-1,CSARVPGQGLGQPQHF,TGCAGTGCTAGAGTTCCGGGACAGGGGTTAGGTCAGCCCCAGCATTTT
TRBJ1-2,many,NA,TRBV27,CASSSAGEGYTF,TGTGCCAGCAGCTCGGCAGGGGAGGGCTACACCTTC
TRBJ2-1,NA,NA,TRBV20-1,CSAPSDFYNEQFF,TGCAGTGCCCCCTCGGACTTCTACAATGAGCAGTTCTTC
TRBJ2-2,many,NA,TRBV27,CASSFGQLVNTGELFF,TGTGCCAGCAGTTTCGGACAGCTGGTGAACACCGGGGAGCTGTTTTTT
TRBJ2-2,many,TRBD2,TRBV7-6,CASRQAGGPGGELFF,TGTGCCAGCAGGCAAGCGGGAGGGCCCGGCGGGGAGCTGTTTTTT
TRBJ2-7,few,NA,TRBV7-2,CASSYETGGQYF,TGTGCCAGCAGCTACGAGACAGGAGGGCAGTACTTC
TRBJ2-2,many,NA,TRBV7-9,CASSDRAGELFF,TGTGCCAGCAGCGATAGGGCCGGGGAGCTGTTTTTT
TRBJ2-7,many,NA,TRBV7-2,CASSVAGQLFWEQYF,TGTGCCAGCAGTGTAGCGGGACAGCTCTTCTGGGAGCAGTACTTC
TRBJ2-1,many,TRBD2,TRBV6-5,CARRNSGRVNHEQFF,TGTGCCAGACGCAATAGCGGGAGGGTTAATCATGAGCAGTTCTTC
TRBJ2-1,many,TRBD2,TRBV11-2,CASSPRSGRTSYNEQFF,TGTGCCAGCAGCCCTCGGAGCGGGAGGACCTCCTACAATGAGCAGTTCTTC
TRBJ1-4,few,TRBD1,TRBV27,CATTGAKGEKLFF,TGTGCCACCACAGGGGCTAAGGGTGAAAAACTGTTTTTT
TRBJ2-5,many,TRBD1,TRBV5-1,CASSPGQRGQETQYF,TGCGCCAGCAGCCCGGGACAGAGAGGCCAAGAGACCCAGTACTTC
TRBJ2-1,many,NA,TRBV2,CASSEEVAGEQFF,TGTGCCAGCAGTGAGGAGGTGGCAGGAGAGCAGTTCTTC
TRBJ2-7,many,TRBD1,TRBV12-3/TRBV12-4,CASSPADRGREQYF,TGTGCCAGCAGCCCGGCAGACAGGGGTCGGGAGCAGTACTTC
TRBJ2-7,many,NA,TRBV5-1,CASGLDPLYEQYF,TGCGCCAGCGGTTTGGACCCACTCTACGAGCAGTACTTC
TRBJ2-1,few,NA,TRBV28,CASGQTYNEQFF,TGTGCCAGCGGACAGACCTACAATGAGCAGTTCTTC
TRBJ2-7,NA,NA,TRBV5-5,CASSAIFLQDEQYF,TGTGCCAGCAGCGCGATTTTCTTACAGGACGAGCAGTACTTC
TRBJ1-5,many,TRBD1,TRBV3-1,CASSQEGPHRGYSNQPQHF,TGTGCCAGCAGCCAAGAGGGTCCCCACAGGGGGTATAGCAATCAGCCCCAGCATTTT
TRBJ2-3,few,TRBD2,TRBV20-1,CSARDLRGSADTQYF,TGCAGTGCTAGAGATCTGCGCGGGAGTGCAGATACGCAGTATTTT